One T cell receptor beta chain is described in this entry. Which antigen it targets is not known. Base qualities are not at hand, and no much larger clone is one base apart. High-throughput TCR beta sequencing profiled peripheral blood CD8+ and CD4+ T cells from healthy donors, Susac syndrome patients and multiple sclerosis patients. Treatment-naive patients with stable or active relapsing-remitting disease fulfilling revised McDonald criteria were used as multiple sclerosis controls. Bulk CD8+ and CD4+ T cells were purified by magnetic negative isolation, while CD8+ TEMRA cells were enriched using FACS. Blood was drawn into EDTA tubes, processed within 24 hours, and PBMCs were isolated by density gradient centrifugation. PBMCs intended for TCR sequencing were cryopreserved in liquid nitrogen and thawed later in a water bath at 37 degrees C. The sorted or isolated CD4+, CD8+ and CD8+ TEMRA cells had a purity of 90% or higher.

RNA was extracted with the RNeasy kit and 0.5 to 1 ug was reverse transcribed using random hexamers. The immunoSEQ multiplex PCR assay, which covers 54 Vbeta and 13 Jbeta segments, was used to amplify TCR beta CDR3 regions. PCR amplification bias was corrected by using a synthetic template baseline for primer optimization and computational correction. In the authors' own workflow: Reads were annotated to V, D and J genes according to IMGT and were analyzed with immunoSEQ Analyzer, with only productive sequences retained. To calculate clonality, Shannon entropy was normalized by log2 of the number of productive unique sequences and then subtracted from one. For each patient and control, public and private clones were evaluated within the 100 most prevalent clones. Clones were defined as Susac-specific when absent from the healthy and MS cohorts, from 1052 published viral clones and from other ImmuneACCESS disease sequences. TCRdb ran its own pipeline on the public reads, namely fastp trimming at Q25 and MiXCR clone calling, and kept in-frame beta chains. Rows with a matching CDR3 protein are joined into one entry that keeps the most common DNA and genes. The V and J calls and clone size come from TCRdb's table, not from the authors' own analysis. The sample table records about 120,000 distinct CDR3 sequences; approximately 93% of these occur just once. The ten largest clones take up roughly 0.088% of the sample.

The data were taken from a study of CD8 T cells in Susac syndrome (dated by TCRdb to between 2018 and 2020). Study-wide context: Repertoire sequencing was used to test whether CD8+ T cell activation and differentiation in Susac syndrome was antigen driven. General conclusions and limits of the study: The number of individuals in the TCR sequencing and HLA analysis was recognized as being relatively small.

Trimming leaves V shorter by 1 base and J shorter by 2 bases, with the junction holding 3 bases beyond the gene matches. Taken from the germline V gene, the CDR1 and CDR2 loops are LGHNA and YNFKEQ. The CDR3 goes from the cysteine to the phenylalanine over 15 residues. Of the read, only the CDR3 DNA is kept; its 45 bases are in frame from base 1. The chain is assembled from TRBV4-2 and TRBJ2-5, and TRBD2 aligns with 8 junction nucleotides. This receptor was obtained from a human donor with multiple sclerosis. The sample comprised CD4+ T cells from PBMCs. The CDR3 is CASSQVAGHQETQYF. The sequence in DNA is TGTGCCAGCAGCCAAGTAGCGGGACATCAAGAGACCCAGTACTTC.